Detailed here is one TCR beta chain. The data originate from a study of blood T cell repertoires in COVID-19. Study details: Italy, Spain and the United States were the sources of the convalescent and acute COVID-19 samples.

Original analysis: The authors estimated nucleated cell counts from reference gene primer amplification. TCRdb's table, derived via immunoSEQ multiplex PCR, lists solely in-frame clones and lacks some. For V, J and clone size, that table is used; D and trimming come from the DNA. The table records fewer than 250,000 clones, about 80% of them present only once. During the 2 weeks before they entered the study, exposed participants had met someone with a PCR-confirmed or clinician-diagnosed COVID-19 case. The CDR3 totals 18 residues. Trimming removed 1 base from V and 0 bases from J; junction bases left unmatched: 10. Looked up from germline, CDR1 is SGHRS and CDR2 is YFSETQ.

The chain uses TRBV5-1 and TRBJ2-1; 7 bases are shared with TRBD2. The receptor was derived from a woman between 40 and 50 years old who had been exposed to COVID-19. Sequencing was done on a sample of PBMCs or T cells enriched from blood (not recorded which). The DNA for the CDR3 is TGCGCCAGCAGCTTGATCCCAGGGCGGGGGTCCTCCTACAATGAGCAGTTCTTC. Amino acid sequence: CASSLIPGRGSSYNEQFF.